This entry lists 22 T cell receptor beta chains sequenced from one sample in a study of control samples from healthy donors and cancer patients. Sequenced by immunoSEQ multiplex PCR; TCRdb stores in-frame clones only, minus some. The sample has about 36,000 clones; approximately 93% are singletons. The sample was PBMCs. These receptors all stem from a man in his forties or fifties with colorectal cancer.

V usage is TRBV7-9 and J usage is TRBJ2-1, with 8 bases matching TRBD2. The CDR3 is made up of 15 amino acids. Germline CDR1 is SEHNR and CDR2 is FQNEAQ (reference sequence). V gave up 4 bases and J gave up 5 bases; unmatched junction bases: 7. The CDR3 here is CASSSPGGVNNEQFF. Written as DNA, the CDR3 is TGTGCCAGCAGCTCCCCGGGGGGGGTAAACAATGAGCAGTTCTTC.

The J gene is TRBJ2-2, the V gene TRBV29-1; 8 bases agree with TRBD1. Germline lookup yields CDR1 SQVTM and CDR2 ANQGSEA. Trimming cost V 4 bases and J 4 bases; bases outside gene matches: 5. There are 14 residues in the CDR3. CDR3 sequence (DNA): TGCAGCGTTGGGATTACAGGGGGCACCGGGGAGCTGTTTTTT. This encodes CSVGITGGTGELFF.

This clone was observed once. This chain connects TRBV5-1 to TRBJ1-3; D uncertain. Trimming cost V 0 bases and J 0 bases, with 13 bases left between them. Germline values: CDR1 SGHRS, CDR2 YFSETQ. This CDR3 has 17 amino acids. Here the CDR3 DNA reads TGCGCCAGCAGCTTGGGCTCAAGCGCCAACTCTGGAAACACCATATATTTT. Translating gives CASSLGSSANSGNTIYF. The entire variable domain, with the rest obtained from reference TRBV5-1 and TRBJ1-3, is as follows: KAGVTQTPRYLIKTRGQQVTLSCSPISGHRSVSWYQQTPGQGLQFLFEYFSETQRNKGNFPGRFSGRQFSNSRSEMNVSTLELGDSALYLCASSLGSSANSGNTIYFGEGSWLTVV.

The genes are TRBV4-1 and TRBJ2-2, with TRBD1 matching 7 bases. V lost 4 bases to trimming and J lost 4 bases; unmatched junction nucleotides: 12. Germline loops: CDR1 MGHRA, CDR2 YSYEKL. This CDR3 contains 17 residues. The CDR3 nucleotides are TGCGCCAGCAGCCGAAGAGAGACAGGGATGGGCACCGGGGAGCTGTTTTTT. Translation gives CASSRRETGMGTGELFF.

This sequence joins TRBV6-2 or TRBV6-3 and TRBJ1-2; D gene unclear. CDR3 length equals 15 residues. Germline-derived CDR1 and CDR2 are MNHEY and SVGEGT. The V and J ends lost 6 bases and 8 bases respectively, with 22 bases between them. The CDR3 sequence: CASSNPESGLWGYTF. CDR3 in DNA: TGTGCCAGCAGCAACCCCGAAAGTGGACTTTGGGGCTACACCTTC.

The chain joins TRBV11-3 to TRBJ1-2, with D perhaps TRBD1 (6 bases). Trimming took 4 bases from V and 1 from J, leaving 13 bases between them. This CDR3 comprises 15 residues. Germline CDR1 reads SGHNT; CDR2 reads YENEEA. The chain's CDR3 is CASSSRTAINYGYTF. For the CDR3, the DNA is TGTGCCAGCAGCTCTCGGACAGCGATTAACTATGGCTACACCTTC.

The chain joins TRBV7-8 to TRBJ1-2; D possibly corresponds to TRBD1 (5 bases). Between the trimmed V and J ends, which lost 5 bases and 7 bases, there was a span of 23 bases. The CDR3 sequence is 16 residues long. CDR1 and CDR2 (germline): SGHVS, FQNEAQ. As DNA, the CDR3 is TGTGCCAGCAGCCTAGAGACGGGACTCATTAAAAGTGGCTACACCTTC. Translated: CASSLETGLIKSGYTF.

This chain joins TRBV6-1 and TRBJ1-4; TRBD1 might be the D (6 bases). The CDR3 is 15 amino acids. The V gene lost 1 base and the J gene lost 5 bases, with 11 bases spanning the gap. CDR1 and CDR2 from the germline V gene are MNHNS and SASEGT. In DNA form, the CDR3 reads TGTGCCAGCAGTGAAGTAGGGGGAGGGAATGAAAAACTGTTTTTT. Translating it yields CASSEVGGGNEKLFF.

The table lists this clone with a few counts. The CDR3 sequence is CASSLAHGTSGGPQYF. In nucleotides, the CDR3 is TGTGCCAGCAGCTTAGCTCATGGGACTAGCGGGGGGCCCCAGTACTTC. The chain combines TRBV7-9 with TRBJ2-5, with 15 bases aligning to TRBD2. CDR3 length equals 16 residues. With 0 bases clipped from V and 9 bases from J, the junction kept 5 bases outside the gene matches. Germline V lookup: CDR1 SEHNR, CDR2 FQNEAQ (reference sequence).

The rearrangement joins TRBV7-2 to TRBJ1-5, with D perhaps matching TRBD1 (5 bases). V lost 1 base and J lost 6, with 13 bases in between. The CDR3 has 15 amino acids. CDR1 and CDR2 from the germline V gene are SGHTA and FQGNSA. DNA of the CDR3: TGTGCCAGCAGCTTAGATTGGGGGTCCGGTCAGCCCCAGCATTTT. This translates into CASSLDWGSGQPQHF.

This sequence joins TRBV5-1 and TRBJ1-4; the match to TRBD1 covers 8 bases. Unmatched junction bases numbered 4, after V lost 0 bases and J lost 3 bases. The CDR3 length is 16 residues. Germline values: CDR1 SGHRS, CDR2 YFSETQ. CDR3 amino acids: CASSLVTGVANEKLFF. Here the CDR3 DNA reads TGCGCCAGCAGCTTGGTGACAGGGGTTGCTAATGAAAAACTGTTTTTT.

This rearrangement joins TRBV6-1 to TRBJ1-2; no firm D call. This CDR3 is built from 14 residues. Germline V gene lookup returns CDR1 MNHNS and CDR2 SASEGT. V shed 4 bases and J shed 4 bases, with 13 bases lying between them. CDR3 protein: CASSAATEGYGYTF. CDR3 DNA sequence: TGTGCCAGCAGTGCAGCAACAGAAGGCTATGGCTACACCTTC.

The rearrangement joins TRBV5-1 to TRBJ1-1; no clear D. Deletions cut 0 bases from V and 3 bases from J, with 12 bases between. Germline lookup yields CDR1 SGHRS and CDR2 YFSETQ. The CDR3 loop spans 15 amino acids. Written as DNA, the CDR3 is TGCGCCAGCAGCTTGGCTGGAGTATCGGACACTGAAGCTTTCTTT. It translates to CASSLAGVSDTEAFF.

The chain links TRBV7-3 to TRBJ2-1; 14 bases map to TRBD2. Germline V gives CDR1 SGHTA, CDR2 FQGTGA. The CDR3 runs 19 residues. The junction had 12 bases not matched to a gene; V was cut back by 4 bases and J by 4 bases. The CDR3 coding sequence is TGTGCCAGCAGCTCCAAATACGGGACTAGCGGGGGATCTTACAATGAGCAGTTCTTC. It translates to CASSSKYGTSGGSYNEQFF. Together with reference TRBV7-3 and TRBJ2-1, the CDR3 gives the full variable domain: GAGVSQTPSNKVTEKGKYVELRCDPISGHTALYWYRQSLGQGPEFLIYFQGTGAADDSGLPNDRFFAVRPEGSVSTLKIQRTERGDSAVYLCASSSKYGTSGGSYNEQFFGPGTRLTVL.

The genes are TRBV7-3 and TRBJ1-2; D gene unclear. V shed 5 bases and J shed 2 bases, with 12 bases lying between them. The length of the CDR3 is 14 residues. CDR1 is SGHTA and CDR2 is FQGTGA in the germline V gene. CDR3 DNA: TGTGCCAGCAGCCCCGGCCCGGGGAACTATGGCTACACCTTC. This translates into CASSPGPGNYGYTF.

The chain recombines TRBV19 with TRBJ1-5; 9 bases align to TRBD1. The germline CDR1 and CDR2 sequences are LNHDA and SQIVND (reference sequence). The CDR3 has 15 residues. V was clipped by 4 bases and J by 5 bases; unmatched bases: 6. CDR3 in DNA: TGTGCCAGTAGTAGAAGACAGGGGGTGGATCAGCCCCAGCATTTT. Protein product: CASSRRQGVDQPQHF.

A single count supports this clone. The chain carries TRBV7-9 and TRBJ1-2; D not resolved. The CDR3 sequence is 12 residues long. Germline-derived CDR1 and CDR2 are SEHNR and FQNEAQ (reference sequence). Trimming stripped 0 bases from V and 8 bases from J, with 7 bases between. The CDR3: CASSLAAGGYTF. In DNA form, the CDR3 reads TGTGCCAGCAGCTTAGCGGCGGGGGGCTACACCTTC.

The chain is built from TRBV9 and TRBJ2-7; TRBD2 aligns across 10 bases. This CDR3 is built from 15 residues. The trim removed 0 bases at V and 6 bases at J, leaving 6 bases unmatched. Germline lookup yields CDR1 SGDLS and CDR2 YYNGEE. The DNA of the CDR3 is TGTGCCAGCAGCGTAGCTGGGACTAGCGTGGTCGAGCAGTACTTC. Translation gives CASSVAGTSVVEQYF.

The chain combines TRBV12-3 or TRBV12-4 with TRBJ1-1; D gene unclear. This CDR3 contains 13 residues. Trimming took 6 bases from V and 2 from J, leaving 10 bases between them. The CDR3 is CASSLRVNTEAFF. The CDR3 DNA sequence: TGTGCCAGCAGCCTGCGTGTAAACACTGAAGCTTTCTTT.

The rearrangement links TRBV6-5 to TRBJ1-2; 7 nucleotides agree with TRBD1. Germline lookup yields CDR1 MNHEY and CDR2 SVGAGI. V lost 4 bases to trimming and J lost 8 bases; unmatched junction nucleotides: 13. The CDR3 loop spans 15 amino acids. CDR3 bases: TGTGCCAGCAGTTCCCAGCGTACAGGGGCAAAGGGCTACACCTTC. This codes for CASSSQRTGAKGYTF.

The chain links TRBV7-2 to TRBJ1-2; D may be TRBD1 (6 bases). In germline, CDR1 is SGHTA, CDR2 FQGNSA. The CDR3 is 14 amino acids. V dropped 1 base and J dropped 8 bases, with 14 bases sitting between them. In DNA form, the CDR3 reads TGTGCCAGCAGCTTAGGGCAAGGGGGTCGAGGCTACACCTTC. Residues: CASSLGQGGRGYTF. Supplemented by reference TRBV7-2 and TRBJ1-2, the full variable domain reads GAGVSQSPSNKVTEKGKDVELRCDPISGHTALYWYRQSLGQGLEFLIYFQGNSAPDKSGLPSDRFSAERTGGSVSTLTIQRTQQEDSAVYLCASSLGQGGRGYTFGSGTRLTVV.

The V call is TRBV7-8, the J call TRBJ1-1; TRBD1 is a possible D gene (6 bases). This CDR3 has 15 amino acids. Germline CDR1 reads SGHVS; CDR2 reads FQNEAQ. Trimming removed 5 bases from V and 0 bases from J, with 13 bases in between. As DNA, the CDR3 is TGTGCCAGCAGCCCCTTCGGGGGGCTGAACACTGAAGCTTTCTTT. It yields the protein CASSPFGGLNTEAFF.